This record looks at one T cell receptor beta chain sequence and its context. The target antigen is unknown. This sample is drawn from a study of CD8 T cells in ankylosing spondylitis. General observations from the study: One TCR beta motif, made up of under ten highly homologous variants, appeared characteristic of ankylosing spondylitis blood. Enrichment of disease-linked clones was reportedly significant in matched ankylosing spondylitis synovial fluid.

In making TCR beta libraries, quantitative 5'-RACE with molecular barcodes was used. TCRdb independently ran MiXCR on the 5' RACE reads; one entry per CDR3 protein. The sample carries under 170,000 distinct CDR3 sequences, roughly 44% recorded once. Per germline, CDR1 SEHNR and CDR2 FQNEAQ (reference sequence). V shed 3 bases and J shed 0 bases, with 18 bases lying between them. CDR3 size: 17 residues. The sequenced sample consisted of synovial fluid, either unsorted or a sorted T cell fraction (not recorded which). The V call is TRBV7-9, the J call TRBJ2-7; TRBD2 might be the D (6 bases). The TCR comes from a male donor with ankylosing spondylitis. The CDR3 DNA sequence: TGTGCCAGCAGCTTGGGAGGCTCGGGGATAGGCTCCTACGAGCAGTACTTC. Its translation: CASSLGGSGIGSYEQYF.